This T cell receptor beta chain derives from a study of shared clonotypes between healthy human individuals (TCRdb year 2020). Some background on the complete study: The cohort comprised a couple of women and a few men aged 18 to 49 years. For each donor, three plates each were used for CD4 naive and CD4 memory, two plates were used for CD8 naive, and one plate was used for CD8 memory. The study deeply sequenced blood TCR repertoires of five healthy adults to estimate repertoire size and the extent of clonotype sharing between individuals. Libraries were prepared and TCR repertoires were sequenced by different laboratories using diverse techniques, in order to increase sequencing depth and limit assay-specific biases. Between about 0.85 and 8.9 billion PBMCs per donor were obtained by leukapheresis.

Results the study describes overall, beyond this receptor: Sampling was restricted to blood, and TCR repertoires in tissues likely differ from the TCR repertoires found in blood. Estimated clonotype richness was generally larger for naive than for memory subsets. Clonotypes shared by all four sorted-subset donors showed higher generation probabilities than non-shared clonotypes. Because the study included only a small number of donors, the genetic and exposure-history diversity represented was limited. Across a few donors, approximately 5% of naive CD4, roughly 3.8% of naive CD8, about 2.3% of memory CD4, and 0.4% of memory CD8 clonotypes were shared. Pairwise subsampling led to the expectation that sequencing depth would affect the degree of clonotype sharing among donors. Incomplete sequencing was indicated by rarefaction of sorted-subset datasets, despite the large sequencing depth.

Details on this clone: The antigen it binds to is not known. There are no base qualities to consult, and no much larger clone falls within one base.

The CDR3 sequence holds 13 residues, the cysteine and phenylalanine included. Left in the record is the CDR3 DNA by itself, 39 bases read in frame from the first base. Looking up the germline V gene yields CDR1 KGHSH and CDR2 LQKENI. The junction shows trimming of 5 bases on V and 5 bases on J, plus 12 bases between the germline ends. Using the deep immunoSEQ assay, TCR CDR3 regions were amplified from genomic DNA by multiplex PCR. For each cell subset, the extracted genomic DNA was distributed evenly across all wells of several immunoSEQ 96-well plates, and each plate served as one replicate. For sorted subsets, 150 to 200 ng genomic DNA, equal to tens of thousands of T cell genomes, was loaded into each replicate PCR. Purified libraries were quantified with a Qubit 3.0 fluorometer, sized on a Bioanalyzer 2100, and re-quantified with the KAPA Library Quantification kit. Each immunoSEQ 96-well plate was sequenced on its own single-read 150-cycle Illumina NextSeq 550 flow cell. As for the authors' bioinformatics: Because only junctional sequences without quality scores were contained in the immunoSEQ output, filtering matching that applied to full-length reads could not be performed. Sequences were annotated with PyIR, a Python wrapper for IgBLAST v1.9, and V/J genes and CDR3 were assigned using IMGT germline references. Reads were removed for weak V/J assignments (E-value above 1e-6), missing CDR3, stop codons, out-of-frame junctions, or ambiguous translated residues. V3J clonotypes were defined as sequences sharing an identical inferred V gene, J gene, and CDR3 amino acid sequence. To compute the percentage overlap between repertoires, the number of shared unique clonotypes was divided by the size of the smaller repertoire. Three approaches were used to assess repertoire richness: RTK rarefaction, the Chao1 estimator, and Recon v2.1 estimates of unobserved clonotypes. Generation probabilities were computed with OLGA for all TCRbeta clonotypes obtained by the gDNA method from four donors. In TCRdb, the immuneACCESS table is reduced to in-frame sequences with V and J assigned. These tables do not hold every clone; where another copy was compared, an unresolved V gene accounts for under half, and the others remain unexplained. Clone size and V and J calls were adopted from that table, with D and trimming inferred from the DNA. The sample records some 2,100,000 clones, roughly 91% of which are singletons. Under 2% of the sample is in the top ten clones.

CD8 naive samples were obtained by positive selection for CCR7 among CD45RO-negative cells, yielding a CD45RA+CCR7+ population from which TemRA cells were excluded. The donors were healthy, HIV-negative adults who had no recently reported acute infections or vaccinations. All donors were Caucasian adults living in Nashville, Tennessee, USA. Blood was collected by leukapheresis, and PBMCs were isolated by Ficoll-Histopaque density gradient centrifugation and then cryopreserved in liquid nitrogen vapor phase. Analytical flow cytometry was used to check the purity and quantity of each magnetically sorted T cell population. From each sorted fraction, genomic DNA was isolated and quantified by UV absorbance on a Nanodrop 2000c.

This receptor chain uses TRBV18 and TRBJ2-5; matching of 6 bases hints at TRBD2 as the D gene. This receptor was identified in a man younger than 35 in good health. Some clones in this sample may be carry-over from other donors' samples. Sequenced input: naive CD8+ T cells from PBMCs. What the cell subset or site label conveys for this sample: CD45RA+CCR7+. The DNA sequence is TGTGCCAGCTCAGAGACTAGTTCCGAGACCCAGTACTTC. This sequence encodes CASSETSSETQYF.